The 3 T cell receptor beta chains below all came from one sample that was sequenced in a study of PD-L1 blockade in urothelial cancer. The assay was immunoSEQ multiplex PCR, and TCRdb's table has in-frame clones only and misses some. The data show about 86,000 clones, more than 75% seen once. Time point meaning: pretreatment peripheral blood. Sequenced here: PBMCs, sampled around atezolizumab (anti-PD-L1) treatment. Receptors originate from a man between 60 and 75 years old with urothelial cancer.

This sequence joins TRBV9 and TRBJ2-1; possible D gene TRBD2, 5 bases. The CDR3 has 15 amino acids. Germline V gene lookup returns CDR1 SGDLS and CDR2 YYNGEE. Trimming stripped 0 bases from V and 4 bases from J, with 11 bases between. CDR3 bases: TGTGCCAGCAGCGTAGCGGCTAGCTTTTACAATGAGCAGTTCTTC. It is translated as CASSVAASFYNEQFF.

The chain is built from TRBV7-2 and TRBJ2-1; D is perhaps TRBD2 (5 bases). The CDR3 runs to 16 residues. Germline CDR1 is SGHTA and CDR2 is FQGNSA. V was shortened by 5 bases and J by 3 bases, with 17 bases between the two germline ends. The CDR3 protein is CASSPGSGTHYNEQFF. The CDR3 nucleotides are TGTGCCAGCAGCCCTGGGAGCGGAACACACTACAATGAGCAGTTCTTC.

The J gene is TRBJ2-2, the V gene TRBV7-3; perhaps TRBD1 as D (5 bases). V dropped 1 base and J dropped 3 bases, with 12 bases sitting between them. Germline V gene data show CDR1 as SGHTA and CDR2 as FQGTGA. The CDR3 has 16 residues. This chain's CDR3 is CASSLNSGLDTGELFF. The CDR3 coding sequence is TGTGCCAGCAGCTTAAATTCAGGGTTGGACACCGGGGAGCTGTTTTTT. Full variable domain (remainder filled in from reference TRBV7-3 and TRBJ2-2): GAGVSQTPSNKVTEKGKYVELRCDPISGHTALYWYRQSLGQGPEFLIYFQGTGAADDSGLPNDRFFAVRPEGSVSTLKIQRTERGDSAVYLCASSLNSGLDTGELFFGEGSRLTVL.